This is a list of T cell receptor beta chains from one sample in a study of T cell responses to AZD1222 COVID-19 vaccine. Some clones are missing from TCRdb's copy, which holds only in-frame ones; the method was immunoSEQ multiplex PCR. This sample has 130,000 to 150,000 clones, with 80% to 95% found just once. The material sequenced was peripheral blood, taken on day 0 of AZD1222 vaccination. The receptors shown here come from an adult in good health. The conserved cysteine and the conserved F or W are not part of the CDR3 here. The order of the fields is V gene, J gene, clone size, CDR3 protein. The size entry is marked missing in some rows and otherwise reads once, few, many or a size class.

>TRBV7-9|TRBJ1-4|.
ASSSDRWGEKLF
>TRBV9|TRBJ1-1|.
ASSADRSNTEAF
>TRBV3-1/TRBV3-2|TRBJ2-1|.
ASSHPTSTSSYNEQF
>TRBV19|TRBJ2-5|.
ASSLRGFQETQY
>TRBV5-1|TRBJ1-5|.
ASSPGQLSNQPQH
>TRBV7-9|TRBJ1-1|once
ASTTRGDGENTEAF
>TRBV5-1|TRBJ2-3|.
ASSPGLAGVFTDTQY
>TRBV12-3/TRBV12-4|TRBJ1-4|.
ASSLGQAEKLF
>TRBV9|TRBJ2-7|once
VRYAYEQY
>TRBV7-3|TRBJ2-4|.
ASSPTGAQNIQY
>TRBV7-3|TRBJ2-3|.
ASSPGTRKTDTQY
>TRBV6-5|TRBJ2-2|.
ASSYIASGYTGELF
>TRBV7-9|TRBJ2-4|.
ASSPLPNRGIQY
>TRBV11-1|TRBJ2-1|.
ASSFLGSLYNEQF
>TRBV5-1|TRBJ1-2|.
ASRTDFRGNYGYT
>TRBV6-5|TRBJ1-1|.
ASSYPGDRGGTEAF
>TRBV28|TRBJ2-1|.
ASRSGLAGVDEQF
>TRBV20-1|TRBJ2-7|few
SARGIGEQY
>TRBV5-1|TRBJ2-7|.
ASSLKDYEQY
>TRBV7-9|TRBJ2-7|.
ASSLVAGAEQY
>TRBV29-1|TRBJ2-3|.
SVESSGRTDTQY